This paragraph reports one T cell receptor beta chain. The data were obtained in a study of blood T cell repertoires in COVID-19. Clones were sequenced by immunoSEQ multiplex PCR, and TCRdb holds only the in-frame ones, with some missing. The sample holds some 170,000 clones; roughly 80% are singletons and the top ten take around 2.7%. The CDR3 sequence is 14 residues long. V shed 5 bases, J shed 2 bases, and the junction held 5 bases outside the gene matches. Germline-derived CDR1 and CDR2 are MNHEY and SVGAGI. The chain is built from TRBV6-5 and TRBJ2-7; 8 nucleotides agree with TRBD1. This clonotype was sampled from a man between 65 and 85 years old with acute or convalescent COVID-19. Sequencing was carried out using peripheral blood. CDR3 sequence: CASSKTGDTYEQYF. CDR3 bases: TGTGCCAGCAGTAAGACAGGGGACACCTACGAGCAGTACTTC.